This T cell receptor (beta chain) was identified in a study of long-term antiretroviral therapy in people with HIV. Study in general: Samples from the earliest time points predate the 2015 immediate-ART recommendation by about a decade. General study results and limits: Diversity increased after ART yet remained lower than in transplant donor controls. Relative to control repertoires, HIV repertoires exhibited narrower CDR3 length ranges.

Trimming removed 0 bases at V and 6 bases at J, with 15 bases between. The CDR3 length is 15 residues. Germline V gene lookup returns CDR1 SGHRS and CDR2 YFSETQ. Sequencing relied on immunoSEQ assay v3.0, run at survey level. Clones were sequenced by immunoSEQ multiplex PCR, and TCRdb holds only the in-frame ones, with some missing. The table has around 40,000 clones, 86% seen once. Turning to this clone: Its antigen is unknown.

Every single participant having HIV got treatment inside the United States. The sequence was obtained from a woman in her forties or fifties with HIV. Here the sequenced sample was unsorted PBMCs, taken 0.1 years before starting antiretroviral therapy. This chain joins TRBV5-1 and TRBJ2-5; D possibly corresponds to TRBD1 (6 bases). This CDR3 is CASSLGRQGIQTQYF. The CDR3 nucleotides read TGCGCCAGCAGCTTGGGTCGGCAGGGGATCCAGACCCAGTACTTC. The full variable domain, its missing parts supplied by reference TRBV5-1 and TRBJ2-5, is KAGVTQTPRYLIKTRGQQVTLSCSPISGHRSVSWYQQTPGQGLQFLFEYFSETQRNKGNFPGRFSGRQFSNSRSEMNVSTLELGDSALYLCASSLGRQGIQTQYFGPGTRLLVL.